These 26 T cell receptor beta chains share one sample of origin, sequenced in a study of blood T cells in healthy people across ages. The authors ran a second PCR of about 6 to 11 cycles using a sample-barcoded 5' primer and a J-beta primer mix. TCRdb called the 5' RACE reads again in MiXCR, with one record for every CDR3 protein. The sample shows about 780,000 distinct CDR3 sequences, about half of them seen only once. Sequenced: blood. All receptors come from a man older than 75 in good health.

This CDR3 reads CASSLGTGEREQFF. DNA of the CDR3: TGCGCCAGCAGCTTGGGGACAGGGGAACGTGAGCAGTTCTTC. The V call is TRBV5-1, the J call TRBJ2-1; 9 bases are shared with TRBD1. CDR1 and CDR2 from the germline V gene are SGHRS and YFSETQ. This CDR3 has 14 amino acids. The V segment lost 0 bases and the J segment 9 bases; nucleotides outside the gene matches: 4. The full variable domain, its missing parts supplied by reference TRBV5-1 and TRBJ2-1, is KAGVTQTPRYLIKTRGQQVTLSCSPISGHRSVSWYQQTPGQGLQFLFEYFSETQRNKGNFPGRFSGRQFSNSRSEMNVSTLELGDSALYLCASSLGTGEREQFFGPGTRLTVL.

The chain has TRBV12-3 or TRBV12-4 and TRBJ2-1, with D uncertain. V was pared by 2 bases and J by 9 bases, with 8 bases between. This CDR3 contains 12 residues. For the CDR3, the DNA is TGTGCCAGCAGTTTAAGAGTTCTTGAGCAGTTCTTC. Protein product: CASSLRVLEQFF.

This clonotype came up a few times. J is TRBJ1-4 and V is TRBV28; D unresolved. V lost 5 bases, J lost 7 bases, and 14 bases lay in between. The CDR3 runs to 14 residues. Germline CDR1 reads MDHEN; CDR2 reads SYDVKM. Written as DNA, the CDR3 is TGTGCCAGCAGTGGGGAGGGCATGGGTGAAAAACTGTTTTTT. As protein: CASSGEGMGEKLFF.

In DNA form, the CDR3 reads TGTGCCAGCATCTGGGGACAGGGGGCCTCAGATACGCAGTATTTT. Protein product: CASIWGQGASDTQYF. The gene calls are TRBV12-3 or TRBV12-4 and TRBJ2-3; 12 positions agree with TRBD1. The ends lost 7 bases at V and 4 bases at J; junction bases unmatched: 6. The CDR3 is made up of 15 amino acids.

This clonotype has a count of ten or more. This chain connects TRBV12-3 or TRBV12-4 to TRBJ2-7; 7 nucleotides agree with TRBD1. This CDR3 spans 14 amino acids. Trimming at V came to 6 bases and at J to 6 bases, leaving 11 bases not matched to a gene. The chain's CDR3 is CASSIRQGIPEQYF. The CDR3 DNA sequence: TGTGCCAGCAGCATCAGACAGGGAATACCCGAGCAGTACTTC.

Only a few counts were recorded for this clonotype. The V call is TRBV5-6, the J call TRBJ2-2; TRBD2 aligns across 10 bases. V gave up 4 bases and J gave up 2 bases; unmatched junction bases: 11. CDR3 length: 18 residues. Germline CDR1 reads SGHDT; CDR2 reads YYEEEE. Written as DNA, the CDR3 is TGTGCCAGCAGCCCGCTGTCTAGCGGGAGATTTAACACCGGGGAGCTGTTTTTT. This sequence encodes CASSPLSSGRFNTGELFF.

The rearrangement uses TRBV3-1 and TRBJ2-1; maybe TRBD1 (5 bases). CDR1 is LGHDT, CDR2 YNNKEL, per germline (reference sequence). This CDR3 contains 15 residues. Trimming stripped 7 bases from V and 4 bases from J, with 17 bases between. The chain's CDR3 is CASILTVSSYNEQFF. The CDR3 nucleotides read TGTGCCAGCATCTTGACAGTCTCAAGTTACAATGAGCAGTTCTTC.

The chain has TRBV25-1 and TRBJ2-3; TRBD1 aligns across 11 bases. With 1 base clipped from V and 6 bases from J, the junction kept 6 bases outside the gene matches. CDR1 and CDR2 (germline): MGHDK, SYGVNS. This CDR3 is 16 amino acids long. In DNA, the CDR3 is TGTGCCAGCAGTGAATTTAGGACAGGGGGCGCGGATACGCAGTATTTT. Protein: CASSEFRTGGADTQYF.

This clonotype was counted only a few times. The gene calls are TRBV27 and TRBJ2-1; 8 positions match TRBD1. The CDR3 consists of 13 residues. Per the germline V gene, CDR1 is MNHEY and CDR2 is SMNVEV (reference sequence). The V segment lost 9 bases and the J segment 4 bases; nucleotides outside the gene matches: 5. CDR3 protein: CARPGQVYNEQFF. The CDR3 DNA sequence: TGTGCCAGACCGGGACAGGTATACAATGAGCAGTTCTTC.

The gene calls are TRBV28 and TRBJ2-5; weak D call: TRBD1 (5 bases). With the DNA end fitting TRBJ2-1 better, the J assignment may be wrong. CDR1 and CDR2 from the germline V gene are MDHEN and SYDVKM. This CDR3 is built from 13 residues. CDR3 region: CASTTIDRETQFF. The CDR3 DNA follows: TGTGCCAGCACCACGATTGACAGAGAGACCCAGTTCTTC.

Only a few counts were recorded for this clonotype. For the CDR3, the DNA is TGTGCCAGCAGCGTAGACAAAACTTCCACTGAAGCTTTCTTT. Translating gives CASSVDKTSTEAFF. The V and J genes are TRBV7-2 and TRBJ1-1; D ambiguous. V lost 5 bases to trimming and J lost 4 bases, with 14 bases between them. The CDR3 runs to 14 residues. In germline, CDR1 is SGHTA, CDR2 FQGNSA.

The table lists this clonotype with a few counts. The chain links TRBV7-2 to TRBJ2-7, with D perhaps assigned TRBD1 or TRBD2 (5 bases each). V was pared by 1 base and J by 3 bases, with 13 bases between. The CDR3 runs to 15 residues. The V gene's germline CDR1 is SGHTA and CDR2 FQGNSA. Here the CDR3 DNA reads TGTGCCAGCAGCTTAGTTTACGGGACCTACTACGAGCAGTACTTC. It encodes CASSLVYGTYYEQYF.

The gene calls are TRBV25-1 and TRBJ2-2; 7 nucleotides align to TRBD1. V gave up 9 bases and J gave up 3 bases; unmatched junction bases: 10. The CDR3 extends over 15 amino acids. The germline CDR1 and CDR2 sequences are MGHDK and SYGVNS. The CDR3 protein is CASKGRGLDTGELFF. The CDR3, as DNA: TGTGCCAGTAAAGGAAGGGGGCTTGACACCGGGGAGCTGTTTTTT.

The chain employs TRBV9 and TRBJ2-5; 7 nucleotides match TRBD1. Germline CDR1 is SGDLS and CDR2 is YYNGEE. V dropped 0 bases and J dropped 4; count of bases not matched to a gene: 3. This CDR3 region has 14 residues. CDR3 sequence reads: CASSVGGGLETQYF. The CDR3 DNA reads as TGTGCCAGCAGCGTAGGAGGGGGCTTAGAGACCCAGTACTTC.

J is TRBJ2-7 and V is TRBV12-3 or TRBV12-4; D may match TRBD1 or TRBD2 (5 bases each). The assigned J gene may be wrong: the sequence end matches TRBJ2-4 better. CDR3 length: 13 residues. The CDR3 DNA sequence: TGTGCCAGCACCATGGGACGGGAAAACATTCAGTACTTC. Protein product: CASTMGRENIQYF.

The chain is built from TRBV18 and TRBJ2-4; D is perhaps TRBD2 (6 bases). CDR3 length: 14 amino acids. V was clipped by 1 base and J by 13 bases, with 17 bases between them. CDR1 and CDR2 from the germline V gene are KGHSH and LQKENI. CDR3 sequence (DNA): TGTGCCAGCTCACCACTAGCGGCTTACAATGAGCAGTACTTC. Residues: CASSPLAAYNEQYF.

The gene calls are TRBV29-1 and TRBJ2-1, with a tentative D call TRBD1 (6 bases). This CDR3 contains 13 residues. The V end lost 5 bases, the J end lost 4 bases, and 12 bases lay between the germline ends. The germline V gene has CDR1 SQVTM and CDR2 ANQGSEA. The chain's CDR3 is CSVSPGQYNEQFF. The CDR3 nucleotides read TGCAGCGTTAGCCCGGGACAATACAATGAGCAGTTCTTC.

The chain joins TRBV28 to TRBJ2-3; the D gene is possibly TRBD2 (6 bases). This CDR3 is built from 16 residues. The V end lost 4 bases, the J end lost 0 bases, and 14 bases lay between the germline ends. From germline, CDR1 is MDHEN and CDR2 SYDVKM. In DNA, the CDR3 is TGTGCCAGCAGTTCTCCGGGACTCACGAGCACAGATACGCAGTATTTT. As protein: CASSSPGLTSTDTQYF. The complete variable domain, with remaining parts taken from reference TRBV28 and TRBJ2-3, reads DVKVTQSSRYLVKRTGEKVFLECVQDMDHENMFWYRQDPGLGLRLIYFSYDVKMKEKGDIPEGYSVSREKKERFSLILESASTNQTSMYLCASSSPGLTSTDTQYFGPGTRLTVL.

The table lists this clonotype with many counts. The chain is built from TRBV20-1 and TRBJ2-7; unclear D gene. Trimming pared 0 bases from V and 2 bases from J, leaving 8 bases between. The CDR3 totals 13 residues. Germline CDR1 is DFQATT and CDR2 is SNEGSKA (reference sequence). This chain's CDR3 is CSARDARAYEQYF. CDR3 in DNA: TGCAGTGCTAGAGATGCTAGGGCCTACGAGCAGTACTTC.

The chain recombines TRBV2 with TRBJ1-4; 7 positions agree with TRBD1. This CDR3 region has 15 residues. Germline loops: CDR1 SNHLY, CDR2 FYNNEI. V was pared by 0 bases and J by 4 bases, with 2 bases of the junction left unmatched. The CDR3 nucleotides are TGTGCCAGCAGTGAAGCGACAGGGTTTAATGAAAAACTGTTTTTT. Residues: CASSEATGFNEKLFF.

This clonotype was recorded once. The V call is TRBV4-1, the J call TRBJ2-4, with D perhaps TRBD2 (7 bases). The DNA matches TRBJ2-7 better at its end, which makes the J call doubtful. Per germline, CDR1 MGHRA and CDR2 YSYEKL. The CDR3 extends over 16 amino acids. Here the CDR3 reads CASSHFVGGGSYEQYF. The CDR3 DNA reads as TGCGCCAGCAGCCACTTTGTAGGGGGGGGCTCCTACGAGCAGTACTTC.

The CDR3 is CASSEPGWDTQYF. The CDR3 nucleotides are TGTGCCAGCAGTGAACCGGGGTGGGATACGCAGTATTTT. This rearrangement joins TRBV6-1 to TRBJ2-3; D perhaps matches TRBD2 (5 bases). The CDR3 runs to 13 residues. V dropped 2 bases and J dropped 6 bases, with 9 bases sitting between them. The germline gives CDR1 MNHNS, CDR2 SASEGT.

CDR3 sequence reads: CASSYQAGEETQYF. As DNA, the CDR3 is TGTGCCAGCAGTTATCAGGCGGGCGAGGAGACCCAGTACTTC. This chain joins TRBV12-3 or TRBV12-4 and TRBJ2-7, with D possibly TRBD2 on 5 matching bases. The J call may be faulty, since TRBJ2-5 better matches the DNA end. The CDR3 runs to 14 residues.

Of note for this clonotype: The junction departs from the called germline gene at one end, perhaps through a read error. The chain has TRBV27 and TRBJ2-3; no clear D. The CDR3 runs to 12 residues. Germline V gene data show CDR1 as MNHEY and CDR2 as SMNVEV (reference sequence). CDR3 protein: CACSPPTDTQYF. The CDR3 region has the DNA TGTGCCTGCAGTCCTCCCACAGATACGCAGTATTTT.

The chain is built from TRBV5-1 and TRBJ2-4; D is uncertain. The J call could be wrong; TRBJ2-7 is a better fit for the DNA end. The length of the CDR3 is 12 residues. CDR1 is SGHRS, CDR2 YFSETQ, per germline. CDR3 sequence reads: CASSAAGDEQYF. Here the CDR3 DNA reads TGCGCCAGCAGCGCCGCTGGAGACGAGCAGTACTTC.

The CDR3 DNA is TGCAGCGTTGAAGATCTTTTGACAGATACGCAGTATTTT. Residues: CSVEDLLTDTQYF. This chain links TRBV29-1 with TRBJ2-3; D is unresolved. There are 13 residues in the CDR3. Germline values: CDR1 SQVTM, CDR2 ANQGSEA. Trimming stripped 0 bases from V and 3 bases from J, with 7 bases between.